These T cell receptor beta chains were read from a single sample in a study of cytomegalovirus exposure and HLA in healthy donors. The assay was immunoSEQ multiplex PCR, and TCRdb's table has in-frame clones only and misses some. Counted here are about 130,000 clones, around 92% occurring once; the ten biggest clones make up approximately 3.3%. What was sequenced was PBMCs. Receptor source: a man aged 25 to 45 in good health and CMV-seronegative. Each CDR3 is given with its conserved first and last residue. D genes are given only for firm matches. Some rows have no size entry. The others give once, few or many, or a class for an expanded clone.

j_gene: TRBJ2-5; d_gene: .; abundance: .; v_gene: TRBV7-8; CDR3nt: TGTGCCAGCAGTTCCTTTCTACCCCCGTCGGGGACCCAGTACTTC; CDR3aa: CASSSFLPPSGTQYF
j_gene: TRBJ2-7; d_gene: .; abundance: once; v_gene: TRBV6-1; CDR3nt: TGTGCCAGCAGCTTGGACACCTCCTACGAGCAGTACTTC; CDR3aa: CASSLDTSYEQYF
j_gene: TRBJ1-3; d_gene: TRBD1; abundance: .; v_gene: TRBV6-1; CDR3nt: TGTGCCAGCAGGCCGACAGGGGGCGACGGAAACACCATATATTTT; CDR3aa: CASRPTGGDGNTIYF
j_gene: TRBJ2-7; d_gene: TRBD1; abundance: .; v_gene: TRBV4-1; CDR3nt: TGCGCCAGCAGCCAACAGGCCGGGACAGGGCTTCCCTACGAGCAGTACTTC; CDR3aa: CASSQQAGTGLPYEQYF
j_gene: TRBJ2-7; d_gene: .; abundance: .; v_gene: TRBV27; CDR3nt: TGTGCCAGCAGCAAAGGAGGCGAGCAGTACTTC; CDR3aa: CASSKGGEQYF
j_gene: TRBJ2-7; d_gene: .; abundance: once; v_gene: TRBV28; CDR3nt: TGTGCCAGCAGTTTCGGGCTAGCTGACGAGCAGTACTTC; CDR3aa: CASSFGLADEQYF
j_gene: TRBJ1-1; d_gene: TRBD1; abundance: .; v_gene: TRBV27; CDR3nt: TGTGCCAGCACCCGAACCTACAGGGGATTGAACACTGAAGCTTTCTTT; CDR3aa: CASTRTYRGLNTEAFF
j_gene: TRBJ1-1; d_gene: .; abundance: .; v_gene: TRBV7-3; CDR3nt: TGTGCCAGCAGCGAGGGGACAGAAGCTTTCTTT; CDR3aa: CASSEGTEAFF
j_gene: TRBJ1-1; d_gene: .; abundance: few; v_gene: TRBV29-1; CDR3nt: TGCAGCGTTTTAATCCCTAACACTGAAGCTTTCTTT; CDR3aa: CSVLIPNTEAFF
j_gene: TRBJ1-5; d_gene: .; abundance: .; v_gene: TRBV13; CDR3nt: TGTGCCAGCAGCCAAAACAATCAGCCCCAGCATTTT; CDR3aa: CASSQNNQPQHF
j_gene: TRBJ1-2; d_gene: .; abundance: .; v_gene: TRBV6-6; CDR3nt: TGTGCCAGCAGTGAGGACACCCTCTCAAATGGCTACACCTTC; CDR3aa: CASSEDTLSNGYTF
j_gene: TRBJ2-5; d_gene: TRBD2; abundance: .; v_gene: TRBV29-1; CDR3nt: TGCAGCGTTGAGAGAGCGGGGTCCCAAGAGACCCAGTACTTC; CDR3aa: CSVERAGSQETQYF
j_gene: TRBJ2-3; d_gene: TRBD1; abundance: .; v_gene: TRBV11-3; CDR3nt: TGTGCCAGCAGCTTAGGGGGACAGAAAAGCACAGATACGCAGTATTTT; CDR3aa: CASSLGGQKSTDTQYF
j_gene: TRBJ1-2; d_gene: .; abundance: .; v_gene: TRBV6-5; CDR3nt: TGTGCCAGCAGTTACTCGACAGCCTATGGCTACACCTTC; CDR3aa: CASSYSTAYGYTF
j_gene: TRBJ1-3; d_gene: .; abundance: .; v_gene: TRBV6-1; CDR3nt: TGTGCCAGCAGTACAGGGACCGGAAACACCATATATTTT; CDR3aa: CASSTGTGNTIYF
j_gene: TRBJ2-7; d_gene: TRBD2; abundance: once; v_gene: TRBV10-3; CDR3nt: TGTGCCATCAGTTTTACTAGCGGTCTTTCCTACGAGCAGTACTTC; CDR3aa: CAISFTSGLSYEQYF
j_gene: TRBJ1-6; d_gene: TRBD1; abundance: .; v_gene: TRBV7-3; CDR3nt: TGTGCCAGCAGCTTAGGGACAGGAAGTGCCTCACCCCTCCACTTT; CDR3aa: CASSLGTGSASPLHF
j_gene: TRBJ1-5; d_gene: .; abundance: .; v_gene: TRBV7-9; CDR3nt: TGTGCCAGCAGCCCAGAGGGGGGGCAGCCCCAGCATTTT; CDR3aa: CASSPEGGQPQHF
j_gene: TRBJ2-7; d_gene: TRBD1; abundance: .; v_gene: TRBV4-3; CDR3nt: TGCGCCAGCAGCCAGGACAGGGGGTACGAGCAGTACTTC; CDR3aa: CASSQDRGYEQYF
j_gene: TRBJ1-6; d_gene: TRBD1; abundance: .; v_gene: TRBV13; CDR3nt: TGTGCCAGCAGCCCGATGGGGACAGAAGCGAATTCACCCCTCCACTTT; CDR3aa: CASSPMGTEANSPLHF
j_gene: TRBJ2-2; d_gene: .; abundance: .; v_gene: TRBV6-5; CDR3nt: TGTGCCAGCAGGTCCAGGGGCAGGAACACCGGGGAGCTGTTTTTT; CDR3aa: CASRSRGRNTGELFF
j_gene: TRBJ2-1; d_gene: TRBD2; abundance: .; v_gene: TRBV29-1; CDR3nt: TGCAGCGTTTCCGGCCCTTTAGCGGGTTCTGAGCAGTTCTTC; CDR3aa: CSVSGPLAGSEQFF
j_gene: TRBJ1-5; d_gene: TRBD1; abundance: .; v_gene: TRBV28; CDR3nt: TGTGCCAGCAGTTGGGTGACAGGGGGCAATCAGCCCCAGCATTTT; CDR3aa: CASSWVTGGNQPQHF
j_gene: TRBJ1-4; d_gene: .; abundance: .; v_gene: TRBV5-1; CDR3nt: TGCGCCAGCAGCGAGGGACATCGGTTAGGTGAAAAACTGTTTTTT; CDR3aa: CASSEGHRLGEKLFF
j_gene: TRBJ2-3; d_gene: TRBD1; abundance: once; v_gene: TRBV5-1; CDR3nt: TGCGCCAGCAGAGAGACCGGGACAGGGGGAGTAAATACGCAGTATTTT; CDR3aa: CASRETGTGGVNTQYF
j_gene: TRBJ1-2; d_gene: .; abundance: .; v_gene: TRBV5-1; CDR3nt: TGCGCCAGCAGCTTTGCAGGTGCCAACTATGGCTACACCTTC; CDR3aa: CASSFAGANYGYTF
j_gene: TRBJ1-4; d_gene: .; abundance: .; v_gene: TRBV28; CDR3nt: TGTGCCAGCAGGTCAGGGTCGGCTAATGAAAAACTGTTTTTT; CDR3aa: CASRSGSANEKLFF
j_gene: TRBJ1-5; d_gene: .; abundance: .; v_gene: TRBV2; CDR3nt: TGTGCCAGCAGTGCTATTGGGCAGAAGCAGCCCCAGCATTTT; CDR3aa: CASSAIGQKQPQHF
j_gene: TRBJ1-6; d_gene: .; abundance: .; v_gene: TRBV4-3; CDR3nt: TGCGCCAGCAGCCAAGCGGGAGGGGTAGAGGGGGTTTCACCCCTCCACTTT; CDR3aa: CASSQAGGVEGVSPLHF
j_gene: TRBJ1-1; d_gene: .; abundance: few; v_gene: TRBV27; CDR3nt: TGTGCCAGCAGGGGCGGGGGCGAGAACACTGAAGCTTTCTTT; CDR3aa: CASRGGGENTEAFF
j_gene: TRBJ2-5; d_gene: TRBD1; abundance: once; v_gene: TRBV28; CDR3nt: TGTGCCAGCAGTTCGGGACAGCAAGAGACCCAGTACTTC; CDR3aa: CASSSGQQETQYF
j_gene: TRBJ2-7; d_gene: .; abundance: .; v_gene: TRBV7-9; CDR3nt: TGTGCCAGCAGCTCAAACTACGAGCAGTACTTC; CDR3aa: CASSSNYEQYF
j_gene: TRBJ1-4; d_gene: .; abundance: .; v_gene: TRBV19; CDR3nt: TGTGCCAGTAGTCAACTTTCTGCTGCAACTAATGAAAAACTGTTTTTT; CDR3aa: CASSQLSAATNEKLFF
j_gene: TRBJ1-1; d_gene: TRBD1; abundance: .; v_gene: TRBV27; CDR3nt: TGTGCCAGCACAAGGACAGGGTTGGAGGCTTTCTTT; CDR3aa: CASTRTGLEAFF
j_gene: TRBJ1-1; d_gene: .; abundance: .; v_gene: TRBV10-1; CDR3nt: TGCGCCAGCAGTGATCCCGGGTTGAACACTGAAGCTTTCTTT; CDR3aa: CASSDPGLNTEAFF
j_gene: TRBJ2-2; d_gene: TRBD2; abundance: .; v_gene: TRBV5-6; CDR3nt: TGTGCCAGCAGCTTAGACCCGCCTAGCGGGGGAACGAACACCGGGGAGCTGTTTTTT; CDR3aa: CASSLDPPSGGTNTGELFF
j_gene: TRBJ2-3; d_gene: TRBD1; abundance: .; v_gene: TRBV4-2; CDR3nt: TGTGCCAGCAGCCAAGATAAGGGACAGGGGACAGATACGCAGTATTTT; CDR3aa: CASSQDKGQGTDTQYF